Shown below are 31 T cell receptor beta chains from a single sample sequenced in a study of blood T cell repertoires in COVID-19. The table came from immunoSEQ multiplex PCR; TCRdb's copy has only in-frame clones and leaves some out. The sample consists of some 200,000 clones, about 90% of them appearing once. The material sequenced was peripheral blood. Every receptor here comes from a woman between 18 and 29 years old who had recovered from COVID-19.

In its sample, this clone was seen many times. The rearrangement joins TRBV27 to TRBJ2-1, with D maybe TRBD2 (5 bases). Germline lookup yields CDR1 MNHEY and CDR2 SMNVEV (reference sequence). This CDR3 spans 12 amino acids. V lost 3 bases and J lost 10, with 10 bases in between. CDR3 in amino acids: CASSFPGKEQFF. The CDR3, as DNA: TGTGCCAGCAGTTTTCCGGGAAAGGAGCAGTTCTTC.

The chain carries TRBV27 and TRBJ2-7; TRBD2 aligns across 10 bases. The germline CDR1 and CDR2 sequences are MNHEY and SMNVEV (reference sequence). The CDR3 is made up of 15 amino acids. V trimming: 5 bases; J trimming: 2 bases; junction bases outside the gene matches: 6. CDR3 sequence (DNA): TGTGCCAGCAGTCAGACTAGCGGGTCCACCTACGAGCAGTACTTC. Its protein product is CASSQTSGSTYEQYF.

The chain uses TRBV28 and TRBJ1-2; D may be TRBD1 (5 bases). Germline-derived CDR1 and CDR2 are MDHEN and SYDVKM. V shed 6 bases and J shed 8 bases, with 16 bases lying between them. The CDR3 loop spans 13 amino acids. As DNA, the CDR3 is TGTGCCAGCAGGGGCAGGGCTCGCGAAGGCTACACCTTC. This translates into CASRGRAREGYTF.

J is TRBJ1-5 and V is TRBV6-5; D is unresolved. The CDR3 totals 12 residues. Per germline, CDR1 MNHEY and CDR2 SVGAGI. Trimming pared 6 bases from V and 4 bases from J, leaving 7 bases between. The CDR3 region has the DNA TGTGCCAGCAGGGAGTTTAATCAGCCCCAGCATTTT. Translation gives CASREFNQPQHF.

V is TRBV6-2 or TRBV6-3 and J is TRBJ2-1; D call uncertain. In germline, CDR1 is MNHEY, CDR2 SVGEGT. The V end lost 2 bases, the J end lost 8 bases, and 16 bases lay between the germline ends. The CDR3 is 15 amino acids. The CDR3 loop is CASSYEAPGLDEQFF. The CDR3 DNA reads as TGTGCCAGCAGTTACGAGGCCCCCGGGTTGGATGAGCAGTTCTTC.

This chain uses TRBV24-1 with TRBJ1-2, with a tentative D call TRBD1 (6 bases). The CDR3 runs to 15 residues. Trimming left V 4 bases short and J 1 base short, with 12 bases between. In germline, CDR1 is KGHDR, CDR2 SFDVKD. The CDR3 DNA is TGTGCCACCAGTGAAAGGACAGACCATAACTATGGCTACACCTTC. Its protein is CATSERTDHNYGYTF.

The chain combines TRBV5-4 with TRBJ2-2; 7 bases match TRBD2. The CDR3 is 15 amino acids. V was pared by 0 bases and J by 7 bases, with 6 bases of the junction left unmatched. Germline values: CDR1 SGHNT, CDR2 YYREEE (reference sequence). The CDR3 is CASSLEDLAVGELFF. The CDR3 DNA sequence: TGTGCCAGCAGCTTGGAAGACCTAGCGGTCGGGGAGCTGTTTTTT.

This chain joins TRBV9 and TRBJ1-2; TRBD1 might be the D (5 bases). V dropped 4 bases and J dropped 3 bases, with 16 bases sitting between them. This CDR3 contains 15 residues. The V gene's germline CDR1 is SGDLS and CDR2 YYNGEE. CDR3 sequence: CASSLTDGGDYGYTF. The CDR3 bases are TGTGCCAGCAGCCTCACGGATGGGGGGGACTATGGCTACACCTTC.

The chain uses TRBV6-2 or TRBV6-3 and TRBJ2-1; perhaps TRBD2 as D (6 bases). Germline V gene sequence: CDR1 MNHEY, CDR2 SVGEGT. The CDR3 is 16 amino acids. Trimming removed 0 bases at V and 4 bases at J, with 13 bases between. Here the CDR3 DNA reads TGTGCCAGCAGTTACTCGATCCTAGCGATATACAATGAGCAGTTCTTC. This sequence encodes CASSYSILAIYNEQFF.

The chain links TRBV5-8 to TRBJ2-1; TRBD2 aligns across 9 bases. This CDR3 region has 16 residues. The germline V gene encodes CDR1 SGHTS and CDR2 YDEGEE. J gave up 8 bases and V 4 bases, and 13 bases lay outside the gene matches. The CDR3 protein is CASSAGTSIEYDEQFF. CDR3 sequence (DNA): TGTGCCAGCAGCGCCGGGACTAGCATAGAGTACGATGAGCAGTTCTTC.

This clone was recorded a few times. V and J are TRBV6-2 or TRBV6-3 and TRBJ2-2; D is ambiguous. This CDR3 region has 15 residues. The V gene's germline CDR1 is MNHEY and CDR2 SVGEGT. Trimming took 2 bases from V and 1 from J, leaving 8 bases between them. CDR3 protein: CASSYPPGNTGELFF. The CDR3, as DNA: TGTGCCAGCAGTTACCCCCCAGGGAACACCGGGGAGCTGTTTTTT.

The chain is built from TRBV6-6 and TRBJ1-1; no clear D. The CDR3 is 13 residues long. Germline CDR1 reads MNHNY; CDR2 reads SVGAGI (reference sequence). Trimming pared 6 bases from V and 1 base from J, leaving 9 bases between. CDR3 residues: CASSLTENTEAFF. The DNA for the CDR3 is TGTGCCAGCAGCCTCACAGAGAACACTGAAGCTTTCTTT.

The CDR3 reads CASSQPTEPNIEQFF. For the CDR3, the DNA is TGCGCCAGCAGTCAACCCACAGAACCCAATATCGAGCAGTTCTTC. The chain employs TRBV23-1 and TRBJ2-1; D ambiguous. TRBV23-1 is annotated as an ORF whose role is uncertain. V was cut by 2 bases and J by 10 bases, with 18 bases left in between. This CDR3 is built from 15 residues.

The J gene is TRBJ2-2, the V gene TRBV29-1; D gene uncertain. From germline, CDR1 is SQVTM and CDR2 ANQGSEA. CDR3 size: 15 residues. V was clipped by 4 bases and J by 0 bases, with 12 bases between them. The CDR3 spells CSVGGTESNTGELFF. The CDR3 nucleotides are TGCAGCGTTGGTGGTACAGAGTCGAACACCGGGGAGCTGTTTTTT.

V gene TRBV6-2 or TRBV6-3 combines with J gene TRBJ1-1; no definite D call. The CDR3 covers 17 residues. Germline V gene sequence: CDR1 MNHEY, CDR2 SVGEGT. The V gene lost 4 bases and the J gene lost 5 bases, with 23 bases spanning the gap. CDR3 nucleotide sequence: TGTGCCAGCAGTTCCTTTCCACACTCGAGGCGGGTAACTGAAGCTTTCTTT. Encoded protein: CASSSFPHSRRVTEAFF.

A single count supports this clone. The rearrangement links TRBV6-6 to TRBJ1-2; tentatively, D is TRBD1 (5 bases). Germline CDR1 MNHNY, CDR2 SVGAGI (reference sequence). Trimming shortened V by 6 bases and J by 4 bases, and 9 bases separated the two germline ends. The CDR3 runs 12 residues. CDR3 protein: CASSGTTYGYTF. CDR3 bases: TGTGCCAGCAGCGGGACTACCTATGGCTACACCTTC.

This clone was found a few times. V usage is TRBV7-7 and J usage is TRBJ2-5; TRBD2 matches 15 bases. Germline CDR1 reads SSHAT; CDR2 reads FNYEAQ (reference sequence). The length of the CDR3 is 16 residues. With V trimmed by 5 bases and J by 4 bases, 5 bases remained unmatched. Here the CDR3 reads CASSRTSGRAGETQYF. For the CDR3, the DNA is TGTGCCAGCAGCCGGACTAGCGGGAGGGCCGGAGAGACCCAGTACTTC.

V usage is TRBV29-1 and J usage is TRBJ1-2, with a weak D call TRBD1 (5 bases). The CDR3 totals 12 residues. The V and J ends lost 7 bases and 0 bases respectively, with 9 bases between them. Germline-derived CDR1 and CDR2 are SQVTM and ANQGSEA. The CDR3 DNA follows: TGCAGCGCCCAGACAGCTAACTATGGCTACACCTTC. Its translation is CSAQTANYGYTF.

The chain uses TRBV18 and TRBJ2-3; D uncertain. V lost 5 bases and J 5 bases, leaving 5 bases between the germline ends. This CDR3 has 11 amino acids. The germline V gene has CDR1 KGHSH and CDR2 LQKENI. The CDR3 DNA reads as TGTGCCAGCTCAGCGAAAGATACGCAGTATTTT. Translation: CASSAKDTQYF. Filled out from reference TRBV18 and TRBJ2-3, the complete variable domain reads NAGVMQNPRHLVRRRGQEARLRCSPMKGHSHVYWYRQLPEEGLKFMVYLQKENIIDESGMPKERFSAEFPKEGPSILRIQQVVRGDSAAYFCASSAKDTQYFGPGTRLTVL.

V and J are TRBV7-9 and TRBJ1-1, with D hard to call. Germline CDR1 reads SEHNR; CDR2 reads FQNEAQ (reference sequence). Trimming took off 5 bases at V and 5 bases at J, with 12 bases between the two ends. The CDR3 is 13 residues long. The CDR3 sequence is CASSPNGGTEAFF. CDR3 in DNA: TGTGCCAGCAGCCCTAATGGAGGAACTGAAGCTTTCTTT. Using reference TRBV7-9 and TRBJ1-1 for the parts outside the CDR3, the full variable domain is DTGVSQNPRHKITKRGQNVTFRCDPISEHNRLYWYRQTLGQGPEFLTYFQNEAQLEKSRLLSDRFSAERPKGSFSTLEIQRTEQGDSAMYLCASSPNGGTEAFFGQGTRLTVV.

The chain carries TRBV30 and TRBJ1-3; D call uncertain. The germline V and J ends were trimmed by 2 bases and 5 bases, with 7 bases remaining between them. This CDR3 comprises 12 residues. Germline assignment: CDR1 GTSNPN and CDR2 SVGIG (reference sequence). CDR3 sequence: CAWSMTRNTIYF. CDR3 DNA sequence: TGTGCCTGGAGTATGACTCGAAACACCATATATTTT.

V gene TRBV4-1 combines with J gene TRBJ2-7, with 10 bases fitting TRBD2. This CDR3 comprises 19 residues. Unmatched junction bases numbered 13, after V lost 0 bases and J lost 2 bases. From germline, CDR1 is MGHRA and CDR2 YSYEKL. CDR3 sequence: CASSQEPSFGLAETYEQYF. The DNA of the CDR3 is TGCGCCAGCAGCCAAGAGCCGAGTTTTGGACTAGCGGAAACCTACGAGCAGTACTTC.

This clone was recorded only once. The rearrangement links TRBV12-3 or TRBV12-4 to TRBJ1-1; D remains ambiguous. Between the trimmed V and J ends, which lost 3 bases and 8 bases, there was a span of 10 bases. This CDR3 is built from 12 residues. The CDR3 is CASSFKPLEAFF. The CDR3 DNA is TGTGCCAGCAGTTTCAAACCGCTAGAAGCTTTCTTT.

The genes are TRBV20-1 and TRBJ2-1; D is unresolved. CDR1 is DFQATT and CDR2 is SNEGSKA in the germline V gene (reference sequence). The V end was cut by 2 bases, the J end by 9 bases, with 8 bases between. The CDR3 length is 11 residues. CDR3 protein: CSARQVAEQFF. CDR3 nucleotides: TGCAGTGCTAGACAGGTTGCTGAGCAGTTCTTC.

The V call is TRBV3-1 (or the pseudogene TRBV3-2), the J call TRBJ2-7; 7 bases match TRBD2. The CDR3 extends over 17 amino acids. Losses at the gene ends were 0 bases for V and 7 bases for J; bases not matched to a gene: 15. CDR1 LGHDT and CDR2 YNNKEL come from the germline V gene (reference sequence). This CDR3 reads CASSQEGGTIIGREQYF. In DNA form, the CDR3 reads TGTGCCAGCAGCCAAGAAGGCGGGACTATAATAGGGAGGGAGCAGTACTTC.

The chain uses TRBV19 and TRBJ2-1; TRBD2 aligns across 10 bases. Germline V gives CDR1 LNHDA, CDR2 SQIVND (reference sequence). V shed 7 bases, J shed 0 bases, and the junction held 9 bases outside the gene matches. This CDR3 region has 17 residues. Here the CDR3 reads CASTPGTSASSYNEQFF. The DNA of the CDR3 is TGTGCCAGTACCCCCGGGACTAGCGCAAGCTCCTACAATGAGCAGTTCTTC. Together with reference TRBV19 and TRBJ2-1, the CDR3 gives the full variable domain: DGGITQSPKYLFRKEGQNVTLSCEQNLNHDAMYWYRQDPGQGLRLIYYSQIVNDFQKGDIAEGYSVSREKKESFPLTVTSAQKNPTAFYLCASTPGTSASSYNEQFFGPGTRLTVL.

The chain employs TRBV3-1 (or the pseudogene TRBV3-2) and TRBJ2-1; TRBD2 matches at 11 bases. The J segment lost 9 bases and the V segment lost 0 bases, leaving 7 bases of the junction unmatched. The CDR3 covers 16 residues. Germline values: CDR1 LGHDT, CDR2 YNNKEL (reference sequence). DNA of the CDR3: TGTGCCAGCAGCCAAGATGGGATAGCGGGAGGGGGTGAGCAGTTCTTC. This encodes CASSQDGIAGGGEQFF.

This clone came up once. The rearrangement links TRBV29-1 to TRBJ2-7; TRBD1 is a possible D gene (6 bases). Germline loops: CDR1 SQVTM, CDR2 ANQGSEA. V was pared by 0 bases and J by 3 bases, with 9 bases between. CDR3 length: 13 residues. The CDR3 DNA follows: TGCAGCGTTGAAGATCCAGGGGACTACGAGCAGTACTTC. Translation: CSVEDPGDYEQYF.

This chain uses TRBV11-2 with TRBJ2-7, with 13 bases identical to TRBD2. V gave up 4 bases and J gave up 1 base; unmatched junction bases: 1. Germline lookup yields CDR1 SGHAT and CDR2 FQNNGV. The CDR3 is 15 residues long. The CDR3 here is CASSWGLAGSYEQYF. The DNA for the CDR3 is TGTGCCAGCAGCTGGGGACTAGCGGGATCCTACGAGCAGTACTTC.

The V call is TRBV9, the J call TRBJ2-3, with 8 bases matching TRBD2. Trimming at V came to 4 bases and at J to 0 bases, leaving 4 bases not matched to a gene. This CDR3 has 15 amino acids. In germline, CDR1 is SGDLS, CDR2 YYNGEE. Here the CDR3 reads CASSPGGFSTDTQYF. CDR3 nucleotides: TGTGCCAGCAGCCCGGGGGGGTTTAGCACAGATACGCAGTATTTT.

V and J are TRBV6-5 and TRBJ1-1, with 9 positions matching TRBD1. CDR1 is MNHEY, CDR2 SVGAGI, per germline. The junction had 8 bases not matched to a gene; V was cut back by 2 bases and J by 10 bases. The length of the CDR3 is 14 residues. CDR3: CASSYETGGLGAFF. In nucleotides, the CDR3 is TGTGCCAGCAGTTACGAGACAGGGGGATTAGGAGCTTTCTTT.